The rows below give T cell receptor beta chains drawn from one sample of a study of blood T cell repertoires in COVID-19. Assay: immunoSEQ multiplex PCR; the TCRdb copy retains only in-frame clones and omits some. This sample yields around 220,000 clones, of which approximately 79% are seen a single time; over 3% belongs to the top ten. Sequenced material: peripheral blood. The receptors here all came from a woman aged 40 to 55 with active or convalescent COVID-19. Both conserved end residues are part of each CDR3. A D gene is named only where the DNA matches it firmly. Part of the rows lack a size; the others show once, few, many or a class for expanded clones.

d_call	v_call	clone_size	j_call	cdr3_nt	cdr3_aa
TRBD1	TRBV11-2	-	TRBJ2-4	TGTGCCAGCAGCCCAGAGGACAGGTACTTTGTCAAAAACATTCAGTACTTC	CASSPEDRYFVKNIQYF
TRBD2	TRBV3-1/TRBV3-2	-	TRBJ2-1	TGTGCCAGCAGCCTCGAGACTAGCGGGGGTTTGAATGAGCAGTTCTTC	CASSLETSGGLNEQFF
TRBD2	TRBV5-1	-	TRBJ2-2	TGCGCCAGCAGCATCACTCTCCTAGCGGGGGCCAACACCGGGGAGCTGTTTTTT	CASSITLLAGANTGELFF
TRBD1	TRBV10-3	-	TRBJ1-2	TGTGCCATGAGCGGGTCCCGGGACAGAAACTATGGCTACACCTTC	CAMSGSRDRNYGYTF
-	TRBV24-1	-	TRBJ2-4	TGTGCCACCAGTGATTTTCGGGGTAGCGGAAAAAACATTCAGTACTTC	CATSDFRGSGKNIQYF
TRBD1	TRBV2	-	TRBJ2-4	TGTGCCAGCAGTAGTCAGGGGGCAGGATACATTCAGTACTTC	CASSSQGAGYIQYF
-	TRBV9	few	TRBJ1-3	TGTGCCAGCAGCGCCCCCTCCGGGTATGGAAACACCATATATTTT	CASSAPSGYGNTIYF
-	TRBV7-3	-	TRBJ2-1	TGTGCCAGCAGCGGCACTAGTTATGAGCAGTTCTTC	CASSGTSYEQFF
-	TRBV4-2	-	TRBJ1-1	TGTGCCAGCAGCCAAGATGGGAGGGAATGGGCTGAAGCTTTCTTT	CASSQDGREWAEAFF
TRBD2	TRBV5-1	-	TRBJ2-1	TGCGCCAGCAGCCCTAGCGGGGGCCCCTACAATGAGCAGTTCTTC	CASSPSGGPYNEQFF
-	TRBV6-1	once	TRBJ1-3	TGTGCCAGCAGTGACCCCTTCTTCCGCTCTGGAAACACCATATATTTT	CASSDPFFRSGNTIYF
-	TRBV19	-	TRBJ1-1	TGTGCCAGTAGTATGGGGGGGTTCGCTGAAGCTTTCTTT	CASSMGGFAEAFF
TRBD1	TRBV10-2	-	TRBJ2-7	TGCGCCAGCAAGGAGGACAGGGGGTCCTACGAGCAGTACTTC	CASKEDRGSYEQYF
-	TRBV18	-	TRBJ1-4	TGTGCCAGCTCACCGAACAGCCTTGCAACTAATGAAAAACTGTTTTTT	CASSPNSLATNEKLFF
-	TRBV28	-	TRBJ1-5	TGTGCCAGCAGTTTATCTCCGTATAGCAATCAGCCCCAGCATTTT	CASSLSPYSNQPQHF
-	TRBV2	-	TRBJ2-2	TGTGCCAGCTCGACGGGGGCGAACACCGGGGAGCTGTTTTTT	CASSTGANTGELFF
-	TRBV5-4	-	TRBJ1-6	TGTGCCAGCAGCTTGCTCCCAGGTTCCGTGAATTCACCCCTCCACTTT	CASSLLPGSVNSPLHF
TRBD1	TRBV6-5	-	TRBJ1-5	TGTGCCAGCAGGGGACAGGGTGGTCAGCCCCAGCATTTT	CASRGQGGQPQHF
-	TRBV19	-	TRBJ2-5	TGTGCCAGTAGTATAGGGGCAAGGTCTCTAGAGACCCAGTACTTC	CASSIGARSLETQYF
TRBD1	TRBV19	-	TRBJ1-1	TGTGCCAGTACCGCTGACAGGGGCACTGAAGCTTTCTTT	CASTADRGTEAFF
-	TRBV28	-	TRBJ2-5	TGTGCCAGCAGTTCCCCTAGGGGACAATGGGCCCATAAAGAGACCCAGTACTTC	CASSSPRGQWAHKETQYF
TRBD1	TRBV3-1/TRBV3-2	-	TRBJ1-2	TGTGCCAGCAGCCGCGGACAGGGGGCGCAGGGCTACACCTTC	CASSRGQGAQGYTF